What follows describes a single T cell receptor beta chain. This sample was included in a study of blood T cell repertoires in COVID-19. About the research overall: The samples span acute and convalescent COVID-19 from the United States, Italy and Spain.

The authors' processing: How many nucleated cells were present was estimated from reference gene primer amplification. The repertoire was sequenced with immunoSEQ multiplex PCR; TCRdb's copy has only in-frame clones and lacks some. That table is the source of V, J and clone size, and D and trimming were worked out from the DNA. The profile covers under 130,000 clones, with approximately 80% appearing a single time and over 10% taken by the ten largest. This CDR3 has 15 amino acids. Germline CDR1 SGDLS, CDR2 YYNGEE. Trimming stripped 0 bases from V and 2 bases from J, with 11 bases between. This sequence originates from a human donor in a cohort sampled during active or convalescent COVID-19. Sequenced material: peripheral blood. V gene TRBV9 combines with J gene TRBJ1-2; D is uncertain. The CDR3 DNA reads as TGTGCCAGCAGCGTAGGAGGGAGTCCCAACTATGGCTACACCTTC. Translation gives CASSVGGSPNYGYTF.